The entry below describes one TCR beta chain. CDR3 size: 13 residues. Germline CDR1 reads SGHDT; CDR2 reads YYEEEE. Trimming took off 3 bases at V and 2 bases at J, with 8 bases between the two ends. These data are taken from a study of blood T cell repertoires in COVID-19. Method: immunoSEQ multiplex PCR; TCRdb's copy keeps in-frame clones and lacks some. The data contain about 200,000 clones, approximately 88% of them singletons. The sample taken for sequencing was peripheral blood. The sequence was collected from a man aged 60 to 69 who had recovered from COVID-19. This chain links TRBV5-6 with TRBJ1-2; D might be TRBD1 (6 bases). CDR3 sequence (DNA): TGTGCCAGCAGCTCGGGGGGCAACTATGGCTACACCTTC. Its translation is CASSSGGNYGYTF.